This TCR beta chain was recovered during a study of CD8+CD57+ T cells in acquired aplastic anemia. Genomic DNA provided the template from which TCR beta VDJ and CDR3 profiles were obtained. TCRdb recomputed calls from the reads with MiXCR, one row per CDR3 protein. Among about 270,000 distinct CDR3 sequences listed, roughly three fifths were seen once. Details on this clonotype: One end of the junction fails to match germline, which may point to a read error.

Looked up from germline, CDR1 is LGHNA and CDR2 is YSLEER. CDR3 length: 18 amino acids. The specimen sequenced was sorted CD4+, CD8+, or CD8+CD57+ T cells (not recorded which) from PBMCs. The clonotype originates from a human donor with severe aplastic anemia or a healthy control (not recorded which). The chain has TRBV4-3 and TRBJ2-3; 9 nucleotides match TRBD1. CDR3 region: CASSQGSLGTGTTDTQCF. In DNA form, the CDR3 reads TGCGCCAGCAGCCAAGGCTCACTCGGGACAGGGACCACAGATACGCAGTGTTTT.